The rows below give T cell receptor beta chains drawn from one sample of a study of blood T cell repertoires in COVID-19. The method was immunoSEQ multiplex PCR; TCRdb's version includes in-frame clones alone and lacks a portion of them. The table shows over 200,000 clones, with more than 70% occurring only once. Sequenced material: PBMCs or T cells enriched from blood (not recorded which). These receptor sequences come from a woman aged 40 to 50 with acute COVID-19. Each CDR3 is given with its conserved first and last residue. Fields, in order: D gene, V gene, J gene, clone size, CDR3 DNA, CDR3 protein. A D gene is named only where the DNA matches it firmly. For some rows the clone size is stated as once, few or many, or as a class when expanded; others skip it.

d_gene: -; v_gene: TRBV10-3; j_gene: TRBJ2-7; abundance: -; CDR3nt: TGTGCCATCAGTGAGTCGCGATACGAGCAGTACTTC; CDR3aa: CAISESRYEQYF
d_gene: -; v_gene: TRBV4-2; j_gene: TRBJ1-1; abundance: -; CDR3nt: TGTGCCAGCAGCCCCTATGGCAGGGGAAGTTTAGACACTGAAGCTTTCTTT; CDR3aa: CASSPYGRGSLDTEAFF
d_gene: TRBD2; v_gene: TRBV4-3; j_gene: TRBJ2-1; abundance: -; CDR3nt: TGCGCCAGCAGCTCCCGGGGTGCGGGGGGGCCGGGTGAGCAGTTCTTC; CDR3aa: CASSSRGAGGPGEQFF
d_gene: -; v_gene: TRBV20-1; j_gene: TRBJ1-2; abundance: few; CDR3nt: TGCAGTGCCCAGGATTACTATGGCTACACCTTC; CDR3aa: CSAQDYYGYTF
d_gene: -; v_gene: TRBV19; j_gene: TRBJ1-5; abundance: few; CDR3nt: TGTGCCAGTAGTATAGGCCTCCCGGGGATTAGCAATCAGCCCCAGCATTTT; CDR3aa: CASSIGLPGISNQPQHF
d_gene: TRBD2; v_gene: TRBV19; j_gene: TRBJ2-1; abundance: -; CDR3nt: TGTGCCACTTTCCCTCGGGGACTAGCGGTTTACAATGAGCAGTTCTTC; CDR3aa: CATFPRGLAVYNEQFF
d_gene: -; v_gene: TRBV6-2/TRBV6-3; j_gene: TRBJ2-5; abundance: -; CDR3nt: TGTGCCAGCAGTTACCTCGGGGTGGGGGCTCAGTACTTC; CDR3aa: CASSYLGVGAQYF
d_gene: -; v_gene: TRBV7-2; j_gene: TRBJ2-5; abundance: -; CDR3nt: TGTGCCAGCAGCTTAGGGGCTGGGTACTTGTCCCAGTACTTC; CDR3aa: CASSLGAGYLSQYF
d_gene: -; v_gene: TRBV25-1; j_gene: TRBJ1-1; abundance: -; CDR3nt: TGTGCCAGCAGTGATCCGCAGGGAGGTACTGAAGCTTTCTTT; CDR3aa: CASSDPQGGTEAFF
d_gene: TRBD1; v_gene: TRBV4-1; j_gene: TRBJ2-3; abundance: -; CDR3nt: TGCGCCAGCAGCCAAGTCCCTTACAGGGGGCCCGTCGCGCAGTATTTT; CDR3aa: CASSQVPYRGPVAQYF
d_gene: -; v_gene: TRBV5-1; j_gene: TRBJ2-2; abundance: -; CDR3nt: TGCGCCAGCAGCTTGGCCCCGGGCACCGGGGAGCTGTTTTTT; CDR3aa: CASSLAPGTGELFF
d_gene: -; v_gene: TRBV5-1; j_gene: TRBJ2-5; abundance: -; CDR3nt: TGCGCCAGCAGCTCTAACAGGGCTCCCCAAGAGACCCAGTACTTC; CDR3aa: CASSSNRAPQETQYF
d_gene: TRBD2; v_gene: TRBV11-2; j_gene: TRBJ2-3; abundance: -; CDR3nt: TGTGCCAGCAGCTTACTAGCGGGGGGGGTCACAGATACGCAGTATTTT; CDR3aa: CASSLLAGGVTDTQYF
d_gene: TRBD2; v_gene: TRBV7-2; j_gene: TRBJ2-3; abundance: -; CDR3nt: TGTGCCAGCAGCTCTAGCGGGAGGTATGGCCGCACAGATACGCAGTATTTT; CDR3aa: CASSSSGRYGRTDTQYF
d_gene: -; v_gene: TRBV15; j_gene: TRBJ1-4; abundance: -; CDR3nt: TGTGCCACCAGCGCCCGGACAGCGAGAAATGAAAAACTGTTTTTT; CDR3aa: CATSARTARNEKLFF
d_gene: TRBD2; v_gene: TRBV5-4; j_gene: TRBJ2-2; abundance: few; CDR3nt: TGTGCCAGCAGCTTAGCGGGGGGGGCCGGGGAGCTGTTTTTT; CDR3aa: CASSLAGGAGELFF
d_gene: -; v_gene: TRBV19; j_gene: TRBJ2-5; abundance: -; CDR3nt: TGTGCCAGTAGTATAGGAGGGCAGTTCCAAGAGACCCAGTACTTC; CDR3aa: CASSIGGQFQETQYF
d_gene: -; v_gene: TRBV27; j_gene: TRBJ2-7; abundance: few; CDR3nt: TGTGCCAGCAGTCCAGACAGGTTAAGCTCCTACGAGCAGTACTTC; CDR3aa: CASSPDRLSSYEQYF
d_gene: TRBD1; v_gene: TRBV27; j_gene: TRBJ1-5; abundance: -; CDR3nt: TGTGCCAGCCGCTCGACAGGGGGGGGCAATCAGCCCCAGCATTTT; CDR3aa: CASRSTGGGNQPQHF
d_gene: -; v_gene: TRBV19; j_gene: TRBJ1-1; abundance: -; CDR3nt: TGTGCCAGTAACCCAGGGCCGAACACTGAAGCTTTCTTT; CDR3aa: CASNPGPNTEAFF
d_gene: TRBD2; v_gene: TRBV6-5; j_gene: TRBJ2-3; abundance: -; CDR3nt: TGTGCCAGCATCCGGGGGGTGACTAGCTCCCCCCCGCAGTATTTT; CDR3aa: CASIRGVTSSPPQYF
d_gene: TRBD1; v_gene: TRBV4-1; j_gene: TRBJ2-1; abundance: -; CDR3nt: TGCGCCAGCAGCCAAGCGGGACAGGGATGGTGGGAGCAGTTCTTC; CDR3aa: CASSQAGQGWWEQFF
d_gene: -; v_gene: TRBV5-1; j_gene: TRBJ1-6; abundance: -; CDR3nt: TGCGCCAGCAGCCTCGGGGGGAATTCACCCCTCCACTTT; CDR3aa: CASSLGGNSPLHF
d_gene: -; v_gene: TRBV9; j_gene: TRBJ2-2; abundance: -; CDR3nt: TGTGCCAGCAGCGTGAGTGGCGGGGAGCTGTTTTTT; CDR3aa: CASSVSGGELFF
d_gene: TRBD2; v_gene: TRBV6-1; j_gene: TRBJ2-5; abundance: many; CDR3nt: TGTGCCAGCAGTGAACTAGCGGGAGGGCCCCAAGAGACCCAGTACTTC; CDR3aa: CASSELAGGPQETQYF
d_gene: TRBD1; v_gene: TRBV5-1; j_gene: TRBJ1-6; abundance: -; CDR3nt: TGCGCCAGCAGCTCCGGGACAGGGCGCAATTCACCCCTCCACTTT; CDR3aa: CASSSGTGRNSPLHF
d_gene: -; v_gene: TRBV27; j_gene: TRBJ1-1; abundance: -; CDR3nt: TGTGCCAGCAGTCCCGGACAGATGCTGGCGGCGAACACTGAAGCTTTCTTT; CDR3aa: CASSPGQMLAANTEAFF
d_gene: -; v_gene: TRBV30; j_gene: TRBJ1-3; abundance: -; CDR3nt: TGTGCCTGGACAGGGGGAAACACCATATATTTT; CDR3aa: CAWTGGNTIYF
d_gene: -; v_gene: TRBV24-1; j_gene: TRBJ1-3; abundance: -; CDR3nt: TGTGCCACCAGTGATTCCCGGGGTCCTGGAAACACCATATATTTT; CDR3aa: CATSDSRGPGNTIYF
d_gene: TRBD1; v_gene: TRBV11-2; j_gene: TRBJ1-2; abundance: -; CDR3nt: TGTGCCAGCAGCCTGGGACAGGCGAACTATGGCTACACCTTC; CDR3aa: CASSLGQANYGYTF
d_gene: TRBD1; v_gene: TRBV5-1; j_gene: TRBJ1-2; abundance: once; CDR3nt: TGCGCCAGCGTATGGGACAGGGGCCCCTATGGCTACACCTTC; CDR3aa: CASVWDRGPYGYTF
d_gene: -; v_gene: TRBV3-1/TRBV3-2; j_gene: TRBJ2-3; abundance: -; CDR3nt: TGTGCCAGCAGCCACCCCCCTAGGTACCCTAGCACAGATACGCAGTATTTT; CDR3aa: CASSHPPRYPSTDTQYF
d_gene: TRBD1; v_gene: TRBV5-8; j_gene: TRBJ1-5; abundance: -; CDR3nt: TGTGCCAGCAGCTTCGACCGGGACAGGGGACGCAATCAGCCCCAGCATTTT; CDR3aa: CASSFDRDRGRNQPQHF
d_gene: -; v_gene: TRBV6-1; j_gene: TRBJ1-2; abundance: -; CDR3nt: TGTGCCAGCAGTGATTTAGGACAGAGGGGTGACTATGGCTACACCTTC; CDR3aa: CASSDLGQRGDYGYTF